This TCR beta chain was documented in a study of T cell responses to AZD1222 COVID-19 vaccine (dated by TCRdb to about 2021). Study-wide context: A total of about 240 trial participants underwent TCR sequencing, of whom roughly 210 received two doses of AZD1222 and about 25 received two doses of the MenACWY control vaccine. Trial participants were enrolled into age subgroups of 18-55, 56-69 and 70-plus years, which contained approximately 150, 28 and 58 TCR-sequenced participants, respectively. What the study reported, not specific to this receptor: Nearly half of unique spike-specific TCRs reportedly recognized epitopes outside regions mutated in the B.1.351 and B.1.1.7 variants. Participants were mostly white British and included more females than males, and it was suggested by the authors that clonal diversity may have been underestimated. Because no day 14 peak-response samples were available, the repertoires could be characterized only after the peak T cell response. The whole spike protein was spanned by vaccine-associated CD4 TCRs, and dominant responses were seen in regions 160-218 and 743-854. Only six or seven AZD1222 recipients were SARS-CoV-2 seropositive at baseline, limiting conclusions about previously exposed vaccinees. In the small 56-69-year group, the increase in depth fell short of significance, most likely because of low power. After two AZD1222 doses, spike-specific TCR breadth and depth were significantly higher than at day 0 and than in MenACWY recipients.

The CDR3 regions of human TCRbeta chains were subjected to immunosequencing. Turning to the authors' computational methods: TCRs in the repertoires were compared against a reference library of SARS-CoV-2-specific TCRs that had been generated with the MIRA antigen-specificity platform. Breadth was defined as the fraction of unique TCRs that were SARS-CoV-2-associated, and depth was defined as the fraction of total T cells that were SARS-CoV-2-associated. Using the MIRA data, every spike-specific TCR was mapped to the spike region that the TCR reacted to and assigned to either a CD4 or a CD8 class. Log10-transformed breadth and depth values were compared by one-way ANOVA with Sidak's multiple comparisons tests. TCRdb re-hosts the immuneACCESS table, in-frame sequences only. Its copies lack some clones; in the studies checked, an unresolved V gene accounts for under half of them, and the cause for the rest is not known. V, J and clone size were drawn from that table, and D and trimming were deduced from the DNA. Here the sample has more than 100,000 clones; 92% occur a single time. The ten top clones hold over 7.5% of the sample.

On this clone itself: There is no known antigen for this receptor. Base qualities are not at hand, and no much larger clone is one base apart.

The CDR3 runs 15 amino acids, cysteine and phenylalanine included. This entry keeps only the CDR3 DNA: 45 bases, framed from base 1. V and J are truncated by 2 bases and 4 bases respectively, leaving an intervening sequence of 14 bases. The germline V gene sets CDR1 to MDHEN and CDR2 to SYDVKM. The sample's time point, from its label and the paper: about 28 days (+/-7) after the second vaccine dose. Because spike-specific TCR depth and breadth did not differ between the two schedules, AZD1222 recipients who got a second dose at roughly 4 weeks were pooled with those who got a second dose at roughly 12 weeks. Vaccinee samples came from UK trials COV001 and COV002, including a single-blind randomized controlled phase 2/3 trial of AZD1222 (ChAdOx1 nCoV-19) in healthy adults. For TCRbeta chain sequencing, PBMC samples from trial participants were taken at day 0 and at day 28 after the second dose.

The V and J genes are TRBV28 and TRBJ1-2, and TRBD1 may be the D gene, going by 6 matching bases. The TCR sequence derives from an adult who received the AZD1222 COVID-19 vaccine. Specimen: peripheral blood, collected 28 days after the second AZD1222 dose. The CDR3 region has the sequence CASSLVSQGTYGYTF. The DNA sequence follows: TGTGCCAGCAGTTTAGTTTCACAGGGAACCTATGGCTACACCTTC.